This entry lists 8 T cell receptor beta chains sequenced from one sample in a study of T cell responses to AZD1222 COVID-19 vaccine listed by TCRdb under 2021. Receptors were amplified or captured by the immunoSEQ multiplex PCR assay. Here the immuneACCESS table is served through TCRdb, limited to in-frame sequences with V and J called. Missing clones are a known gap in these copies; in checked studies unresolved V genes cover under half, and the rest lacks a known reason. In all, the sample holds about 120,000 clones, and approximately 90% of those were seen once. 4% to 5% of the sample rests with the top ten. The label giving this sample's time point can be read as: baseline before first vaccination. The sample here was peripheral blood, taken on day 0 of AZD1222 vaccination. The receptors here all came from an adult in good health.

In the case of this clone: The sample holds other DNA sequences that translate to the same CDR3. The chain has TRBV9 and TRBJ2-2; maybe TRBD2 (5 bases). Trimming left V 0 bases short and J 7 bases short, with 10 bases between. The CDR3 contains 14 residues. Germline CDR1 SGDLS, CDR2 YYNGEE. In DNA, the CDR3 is TGTGCCAGCAGCGTAGGAGGGATCGGCGGGGAGCTGTTTTTT. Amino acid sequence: CASSVGGIGGELFF.

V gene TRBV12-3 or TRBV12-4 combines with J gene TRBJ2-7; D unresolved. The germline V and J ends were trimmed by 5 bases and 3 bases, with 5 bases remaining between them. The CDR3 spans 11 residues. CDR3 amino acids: CASSMGYEQYF. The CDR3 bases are TGTGCCAGCAGTATGGGCTACGAGCAGTACTTC.

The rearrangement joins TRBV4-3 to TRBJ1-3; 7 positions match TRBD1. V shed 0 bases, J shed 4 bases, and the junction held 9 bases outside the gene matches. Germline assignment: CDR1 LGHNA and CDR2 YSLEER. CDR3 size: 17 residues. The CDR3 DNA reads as TGCGCCAGCAGCCAAGATGATATCGACAGGGAGGGAAACACCATATATTTT. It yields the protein CASSQDDIDREGNTIYF.

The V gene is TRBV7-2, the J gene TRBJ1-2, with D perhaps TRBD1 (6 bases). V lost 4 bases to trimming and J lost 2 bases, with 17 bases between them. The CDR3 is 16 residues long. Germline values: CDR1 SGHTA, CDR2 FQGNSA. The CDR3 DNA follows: TGTGCCAGCAGCTCCCCAATGCGGACAGAGAACTATGGCTACACCTTC. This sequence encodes CASSSPMRTENYGYTF.

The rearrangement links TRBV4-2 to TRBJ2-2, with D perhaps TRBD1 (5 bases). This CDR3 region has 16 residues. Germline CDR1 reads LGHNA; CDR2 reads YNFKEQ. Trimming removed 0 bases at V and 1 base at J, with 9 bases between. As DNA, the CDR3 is TGTGCCAGCAGCCAAGATGGTACAGGGAACACCGGGGAGCTGTTTTTT. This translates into CASSQDGTGNTGELFF.

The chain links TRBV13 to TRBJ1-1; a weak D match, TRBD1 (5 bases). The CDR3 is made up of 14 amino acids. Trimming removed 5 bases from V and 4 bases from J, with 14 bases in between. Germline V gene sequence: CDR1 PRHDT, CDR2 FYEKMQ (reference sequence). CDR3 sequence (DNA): TGTGCCAGCAGCCCCCGGGCTGGGGGCACTGAAGCTTTCTTT. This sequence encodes CASSPRAGGTEAFF.

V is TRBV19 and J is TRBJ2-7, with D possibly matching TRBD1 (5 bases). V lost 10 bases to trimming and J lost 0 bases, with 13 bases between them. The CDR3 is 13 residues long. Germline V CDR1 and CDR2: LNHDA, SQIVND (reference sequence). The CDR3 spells CATSADSSYEQYF. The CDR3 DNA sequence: TGTGCCACCTCGGCAGACAGCTCCTACGAGCAGTACTTC. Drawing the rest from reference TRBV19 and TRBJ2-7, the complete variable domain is DGGITQSPKYLFRKEGQNVTLSCEQNLNHDAMYWYRQDPGQGLRLIYYSQIVNDFQKGDIAEGYSVSREKKESFPLTVTSAQKNPTAFYLCATSADSSYEQYFGPGTRLTVT.

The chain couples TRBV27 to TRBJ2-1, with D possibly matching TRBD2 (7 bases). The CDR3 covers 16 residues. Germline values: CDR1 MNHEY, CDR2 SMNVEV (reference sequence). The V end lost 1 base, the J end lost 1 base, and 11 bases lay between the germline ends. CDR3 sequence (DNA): TGTGCCAGCAGTTTATTGGGGGGGCCATCCTACAATGAGCAGTTCTTC. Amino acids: CASSLLGGPSYNEQFF.